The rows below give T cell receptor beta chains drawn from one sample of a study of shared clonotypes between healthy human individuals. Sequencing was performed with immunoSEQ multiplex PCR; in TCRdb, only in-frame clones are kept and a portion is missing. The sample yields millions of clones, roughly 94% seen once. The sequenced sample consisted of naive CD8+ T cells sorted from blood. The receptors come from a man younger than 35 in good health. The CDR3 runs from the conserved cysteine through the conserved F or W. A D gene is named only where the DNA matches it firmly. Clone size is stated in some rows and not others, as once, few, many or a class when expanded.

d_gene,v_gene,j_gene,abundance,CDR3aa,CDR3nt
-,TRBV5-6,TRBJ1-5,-,CASSSGTLNQPQHF,TGTGCCAGCAGTTCCGGGACACTCAATCAGCCCCAGCATTTT
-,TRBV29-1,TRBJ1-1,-,CSVGPHSESTEAFF,TGCAGCGTTGGGCCGCACTCAGAGAGCACTGAAGCTTTCTTT
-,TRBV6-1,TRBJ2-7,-,CASSEPWAGSSYEQYF,TGTGCCAGCAGTGAACCCTGGGCAGGCAGCTCCTACGAGCAGTACTTC
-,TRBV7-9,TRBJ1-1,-,CASSGKGLNTEAFF,TGTGCCAGCAGCGGCAAAGGGCTGAACACTGAAGCTTTCTTT
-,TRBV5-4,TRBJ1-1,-,CASSSGWGVAEAFF,TGTGCCAGCAGCTCTGGGTGGGGGGTCGCTGAAGCTTTCTTT
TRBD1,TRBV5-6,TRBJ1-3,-,CASSSMTGVNTIYF,TGTGCCAGCAGCTCCATGACAGGGGTAAACACCATATATTTT
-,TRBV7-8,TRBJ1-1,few,CASSLALGANTEAFF,TGTGCCAGCAGCTTAGCGCTAGGAGCGAACACTGAAGCTTTCTTT
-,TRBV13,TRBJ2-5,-,CASSLGQLQETQYF,TGTGCCAGCAGCTTAGGACAGCTACAAGAGACCCAGTACTTC
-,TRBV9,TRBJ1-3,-,CASSDPGGDAGNTIYF,TGTGCCAGCAGCGACCCGGGGGGGGATGCTGGAAACACCATATATTTT
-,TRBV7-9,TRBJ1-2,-,CASSVDSPAYGYTF,TGTGCCAGCAGCGTAGACAGTCCCGCGTATGGCTACACCTTC
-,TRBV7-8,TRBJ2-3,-,CASSVGSFTDTQYF,TGTGCCAGCAGCGTCGGGAGCTTCACAGATACGCAGTATTTT
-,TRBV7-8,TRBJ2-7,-,CASSLGGRSYEQYF,TGTGCCAGCAGCTTAGGGGGGAGAAGCTACGAGCAGTACTTC
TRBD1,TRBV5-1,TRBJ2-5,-,CASSSIDRVWETQYF,TGCGCCAGCAGCTCCATCGACAGGGTGTGGGAGACCCAGTACTTC
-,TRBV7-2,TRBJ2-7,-,CASSLSGIFSYEQYF,TGTGCCAGCAGCTTAAGTGGGATATTCTCCTACGAGCAGTACTTC
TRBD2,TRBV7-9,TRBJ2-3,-,CASSLPGGISDTQYF,TGTGCCAGCAGCTTACCGGGAGGGATTTCCGATACGCAGTATTTT
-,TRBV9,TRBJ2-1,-,CASSVVSGNEQFF,TGTGCCAGCAGCGTAGTGAGTGGCAATGAGCAGTTCTTC
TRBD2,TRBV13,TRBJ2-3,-,CASSLGSGLAGQYDGDTQYF,TGTGCCAGCAGCTTAGGCTCGGGACTAGCGGGACAATACGATGGGGATACGCAGTATTTT
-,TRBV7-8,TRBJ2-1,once,CASSLMARDNEQFF,TGTGCCAGCAGCCTCATGGCCCGAGACAATGAGCAGTTCTTC
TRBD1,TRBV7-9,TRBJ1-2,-,CASSAGAGQGVGYTF,TGTGCCAGCAGCGCCGGAGCGGGACAGGGGGTCGGCTACACCTTC
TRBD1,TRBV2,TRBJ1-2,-,CASITGEGYGYTF,TGTGCCAGCATTACAGGGGAGGGCTATGGCTACACCTTC
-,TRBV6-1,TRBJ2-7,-,CASSFSGSSYEQYF,TGTGCCAGCAGTTTTAGCGGAAGCTCCTACGAGCAGTACTTC
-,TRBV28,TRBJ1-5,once,CASSVTWLNQPQHF,TGTGCCAGCAGTGTGACATGGTTGAATCAGCCCCAGCATTTT
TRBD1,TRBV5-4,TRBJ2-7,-,CASSSNDRGPYEQYF,TGTGCCAGCAGCTCCAACGACAGGGGGCCCTACGAGCAGTACTTC
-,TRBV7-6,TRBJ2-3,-,CASSLGNFLGARQKTDTQYF,TGTGCCAGCAGCTTGGGGAACTTTCTAGGGGCTAGGCAGAAGACAGATACGCAGTATTTT
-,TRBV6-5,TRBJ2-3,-,CASSYGGTDTQYF,TGTGCCAGCAGTTACGGTGGCACAGATACGCAGTATTTT
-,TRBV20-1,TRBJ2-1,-,CSARDYEQFF,TGCAGTGCTAGAGACTATGAGCAGTTCTTC
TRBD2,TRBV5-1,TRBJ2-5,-,CASSLQGLAGAETQYF,TGCGCCAGCAGCCTGCAGGGACTAGCGGGAGCAGAGACCCAGTACTTC
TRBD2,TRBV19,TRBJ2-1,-,CASSSLAGGTHNEQFF,TGTGCCAGTAGTTCCCTAGCGGGGGGGACACACAATGAGCAGTTCTTC
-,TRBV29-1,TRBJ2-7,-,CSVTDVEGDSYEQYF,TGCAGCGTTACCGACGTCGAGGGGGATTCCTACGAGCAGTACTTC
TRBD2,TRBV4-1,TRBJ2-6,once,CASSTIRDYSGANVLTF,TGCGCCAGCAGCACGATAAGGGACTACTCTGGGGCCAACGTCCTGACTTTC
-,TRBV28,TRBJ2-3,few,CASSLRTDTQYF,TGTGCCAGCAGTTTGCGCACAGATACGCAGTATTTT
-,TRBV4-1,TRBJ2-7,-,CASSPRRGGGSYEQYF,TGCGCCAGCAGCCCCCGCAGGGGCGGCGGCTCCTACGAGCAGTACTTC
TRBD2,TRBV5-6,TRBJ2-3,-,CASSLAILAGTDTQYF,TGTGCCAGCAGCTTAGCTATACTAGCGGGGACCGATACGCAGTATTTT
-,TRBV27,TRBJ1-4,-,CASSLVLRGRVEKLFF,TGTGCCAGCAGTTTGGTTCTTAGGGGTAGGGTAGAAAAACTGTTTTTT
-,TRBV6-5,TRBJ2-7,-,CASGGTLSLYEQYF,TGTGCCAGCGGGGGAACCCTTTCGCTCTACGAGCAGTACTTC
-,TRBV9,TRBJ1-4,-,CASSVGTDGEKLFF,TGTGCCAGCAGCGTAGGGACTGATGGTGAAAAACTGTTTTTT
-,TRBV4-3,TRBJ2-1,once,CASSRTPTPTSYNEQFF,TGCGCCAGCAGCCGAACCCCTACACCGACTTCCTACAATGAGCAGTTCTTC
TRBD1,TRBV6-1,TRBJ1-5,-,CASSENHRTGFSNQPQHF,TGTGCCAGCAGTGAAAACCACCGGACAGGGTTTAGCAATCAGCCCCAGCATTTT
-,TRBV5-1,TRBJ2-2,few,CASRRAANTGELFF,TGCGCCAGCAGGAGGGCGGCGAACACCGGGGAGCTGTTTTTT
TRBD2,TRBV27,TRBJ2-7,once,CASSLLASGTSSYEQYF,TGTGCCAGCAGTTTATTGGCTAGCGGGACCAGCTCCTACGAGCAGTACTTC
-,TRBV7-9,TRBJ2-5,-,CASSRPQGREETQYF,TGTGCCAGCAGCCGACCCCAGGGTCGGGAAGAGACCCAGTACTTC
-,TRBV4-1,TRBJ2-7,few,CASSQDLGYEQYF,TGCGCCAGCAGCCAAGATCTAGGGTACGAGCAGTACTTC
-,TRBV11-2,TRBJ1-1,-,CASREAGTRQEAFF,TGTGCCAGCAGGGAAGCCGGGACACGCCAAGAAGCTTTCTTT
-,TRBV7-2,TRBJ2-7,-,CASSLTRLEYEQYF,TGTGCCAGCAGCTTAACGCGACTAGAGTACGAGCAGTACTTC
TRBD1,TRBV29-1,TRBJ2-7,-,CSVEGWTGGLYEQYF,TGCAGCGTTGAAGGATGGACAGGGGGCTTATACGAGCAGTACTTC